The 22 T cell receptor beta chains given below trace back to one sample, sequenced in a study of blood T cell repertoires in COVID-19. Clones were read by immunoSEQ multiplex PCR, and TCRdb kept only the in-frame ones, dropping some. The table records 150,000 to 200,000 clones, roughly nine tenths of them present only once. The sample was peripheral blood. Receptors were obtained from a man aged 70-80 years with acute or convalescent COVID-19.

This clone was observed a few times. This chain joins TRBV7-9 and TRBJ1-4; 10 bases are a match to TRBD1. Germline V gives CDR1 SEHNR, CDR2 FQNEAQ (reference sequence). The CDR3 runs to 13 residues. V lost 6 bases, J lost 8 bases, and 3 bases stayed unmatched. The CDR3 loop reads CASSQTGGEKLFF. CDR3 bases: TGTGCCAGCAGTCAGACAGGGGGCGAAAAACTGTTTTTT.

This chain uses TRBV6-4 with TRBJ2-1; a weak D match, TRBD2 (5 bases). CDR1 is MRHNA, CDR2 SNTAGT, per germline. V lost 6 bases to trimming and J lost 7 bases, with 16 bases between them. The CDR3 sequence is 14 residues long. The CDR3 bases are TGTGCCAGCAGCCAGGACTTAGGACGGAATGAGCAGTTCTTC. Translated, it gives CASSQDLGRNEQFF.

In DNA, the CDR3 is TGTGCCAGCAGTGATCTCCACGGTCTCTATGGCTACACCTTC. This encodes CASSDLHGLYGYTF. The chain links TRBV6-1 to TRBJ1-2; no clear D. CDR3 length: 14 residues. CDR1 is MNHNS and CDR2 is SASEGT in the germline V gene. V dropped 3 bases and J dropped 4 bases, with 12 bases sitting between them.

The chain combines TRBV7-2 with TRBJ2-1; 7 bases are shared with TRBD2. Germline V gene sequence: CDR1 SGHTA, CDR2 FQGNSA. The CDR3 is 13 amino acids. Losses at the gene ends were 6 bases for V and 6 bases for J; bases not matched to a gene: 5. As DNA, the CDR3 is TGTGCCAGCAGATCGGGGGGAACCAATGAGCAGTTCTTC. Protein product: CASRSGGTNEQFF.

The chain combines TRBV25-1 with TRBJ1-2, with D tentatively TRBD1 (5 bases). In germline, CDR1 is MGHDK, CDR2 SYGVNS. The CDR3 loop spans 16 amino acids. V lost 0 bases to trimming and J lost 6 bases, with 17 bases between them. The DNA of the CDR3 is TGTGCCAGCAGTGAATATATCGGGACTTTAGGACATGGCTACACCTTC. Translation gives CASSEYIGTLGHGYTF.

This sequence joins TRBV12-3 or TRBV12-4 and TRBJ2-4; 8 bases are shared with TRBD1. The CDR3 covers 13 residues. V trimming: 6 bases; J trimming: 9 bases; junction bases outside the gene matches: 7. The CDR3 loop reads CASSQDRGGIQYF. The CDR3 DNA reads TGTGCCAGCAGCCAAGACAGGGGTGGCATTCAGTACTTC.

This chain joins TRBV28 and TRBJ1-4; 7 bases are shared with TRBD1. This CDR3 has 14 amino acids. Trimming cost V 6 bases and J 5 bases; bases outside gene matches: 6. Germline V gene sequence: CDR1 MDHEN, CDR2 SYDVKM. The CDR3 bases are TGTGCCAGCAGCCTTGGGACAGTGAATGAAAAACTGTTTTTT. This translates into CASSLGTVNEKLFF. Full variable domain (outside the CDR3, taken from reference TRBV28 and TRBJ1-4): DVKVTQSSRYLVKRTGEKVFLECVQDMDHENMFWYRQDPGLGLRLIYFSYDVKMKEKGDIPEGYSVSREKKERFSLILESASTNQTSMYLCASSLGTVNEKLFFGSGTQLSVL.

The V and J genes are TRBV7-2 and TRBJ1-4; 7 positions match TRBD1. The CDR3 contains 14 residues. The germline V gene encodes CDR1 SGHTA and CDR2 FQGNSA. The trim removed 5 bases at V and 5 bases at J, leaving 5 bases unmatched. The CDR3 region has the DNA TGTGCCAGCAGCCTCCGAGGGGGCAATGAAAAACTGTTTTTT. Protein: CASSLRGGNEKLFF.

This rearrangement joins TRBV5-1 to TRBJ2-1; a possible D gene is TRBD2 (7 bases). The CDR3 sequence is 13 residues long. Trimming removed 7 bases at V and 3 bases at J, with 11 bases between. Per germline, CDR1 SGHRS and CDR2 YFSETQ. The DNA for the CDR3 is TGCGCCAGCGGGGGGGCTGGCTACAATGAGCAGTTCTTC. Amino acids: CASGGAGYNEQFF. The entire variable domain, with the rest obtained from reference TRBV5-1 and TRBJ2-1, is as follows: KAGVTQTPRYLIKTRGQQVTLSCSPISGHRSVSWYQQTPGQGLQFLFEYFSETQRNKGNFPGRFSGRQFSNSRSEMNVSTLELGDSALYLCASGGAGYNEQFFGPGTRLTVL.

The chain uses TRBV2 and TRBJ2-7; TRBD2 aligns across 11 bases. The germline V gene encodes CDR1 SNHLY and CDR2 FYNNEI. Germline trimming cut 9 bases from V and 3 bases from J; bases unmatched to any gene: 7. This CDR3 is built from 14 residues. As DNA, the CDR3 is TGTGCCAGTCTAACGGGACTAGCGGTCTACGAGCAGTACTTC. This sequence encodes CASLTGLAVYEQYF.

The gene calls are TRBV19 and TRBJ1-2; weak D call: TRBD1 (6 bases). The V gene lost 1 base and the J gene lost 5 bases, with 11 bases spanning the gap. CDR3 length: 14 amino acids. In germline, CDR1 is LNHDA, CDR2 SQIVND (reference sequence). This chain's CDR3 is CASSIGSRGYGYTF. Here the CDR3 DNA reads TGTGCCAGTAGTATAGGTTCCAGGGGATATGGCTACACCTTC.

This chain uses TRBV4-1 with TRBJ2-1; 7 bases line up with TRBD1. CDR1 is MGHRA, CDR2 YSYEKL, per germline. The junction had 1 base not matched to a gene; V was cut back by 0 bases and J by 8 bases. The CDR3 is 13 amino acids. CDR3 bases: TGCGCCAGCAGCCAAGATCAGGGGGATGAGCAGTTCTTC. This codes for CASSQDQGDEQFF.

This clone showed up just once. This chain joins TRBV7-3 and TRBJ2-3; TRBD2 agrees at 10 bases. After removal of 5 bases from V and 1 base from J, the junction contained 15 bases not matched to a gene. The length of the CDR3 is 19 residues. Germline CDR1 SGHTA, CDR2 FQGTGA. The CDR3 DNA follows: TGTGCCAGCAGCCGCCGTGGACCCACTAGCGGGGAAGGCACAGATACGCAGTATTTT. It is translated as CASSRRGPTSGEGTDTQYF.

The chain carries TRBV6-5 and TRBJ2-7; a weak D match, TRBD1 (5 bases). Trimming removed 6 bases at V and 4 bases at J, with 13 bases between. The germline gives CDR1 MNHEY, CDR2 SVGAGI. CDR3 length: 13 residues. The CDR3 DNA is TGTGCCAGCAGACGAATCCAGGGTTACGAGCAGTACTTC. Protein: CASRRIQGYEQYF.

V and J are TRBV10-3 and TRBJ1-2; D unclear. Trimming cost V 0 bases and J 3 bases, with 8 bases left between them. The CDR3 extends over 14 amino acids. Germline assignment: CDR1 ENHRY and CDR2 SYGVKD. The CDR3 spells CAISESASHYGYTF. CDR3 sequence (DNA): TGTGCCATCAGTGAGTCTGCGTCCCACTATGGCTACACCTTC.

The CDR3 here is CASSPLLAGDYNEQFF. CDR3 nucleotide sequence: TGCGCCAGCAGCCCCCTCCTAGCGGGGGATTACAATGAGCAGTTCTTC. This rearrangement joins TRBV5-1 to TRBJ2-1; 10 bases line up with TRBD2. This CDR3 is built from 16 residues. With V trimmed by 4 bases and J by 4 bases, 8 bases remained unmatched. Looked up from germline, CDR1 is SGHRS and CDR2 is YFSETQ.

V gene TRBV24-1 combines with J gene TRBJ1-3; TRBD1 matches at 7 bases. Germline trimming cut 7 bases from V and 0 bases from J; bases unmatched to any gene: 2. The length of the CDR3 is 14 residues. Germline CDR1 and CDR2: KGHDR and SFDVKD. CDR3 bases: TGTGCCACCAGAGGGGGCCCCTCTGGAAACACCATATATTTT. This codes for CATRGGPSGNTIYF.

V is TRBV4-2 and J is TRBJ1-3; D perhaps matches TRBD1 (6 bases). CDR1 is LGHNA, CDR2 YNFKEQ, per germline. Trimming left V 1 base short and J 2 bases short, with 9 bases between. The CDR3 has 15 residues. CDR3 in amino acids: CASSQAGTTGNTIYF. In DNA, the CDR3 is TGTGCCAGCAGCCAAGCCGGGACAACTGGAAACACCATATATTTT.

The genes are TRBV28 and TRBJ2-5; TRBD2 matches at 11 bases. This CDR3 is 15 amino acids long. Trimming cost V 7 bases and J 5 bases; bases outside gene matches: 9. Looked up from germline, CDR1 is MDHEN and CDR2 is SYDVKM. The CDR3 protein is CASKGLAGGQETQYF. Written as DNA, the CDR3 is TGTGCCAGCAAGGGTCTAGCGGGAGGCCAGGAGACCCAGTACTTC.

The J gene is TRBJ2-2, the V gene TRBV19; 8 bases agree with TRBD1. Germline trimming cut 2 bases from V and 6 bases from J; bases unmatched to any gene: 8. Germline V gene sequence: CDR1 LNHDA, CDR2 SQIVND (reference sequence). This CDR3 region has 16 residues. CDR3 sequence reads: CASSISQGAVAGELFF. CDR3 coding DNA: TGTGCCAGTAGTATATCGCAGGGGGCAGTAGCCGGGGAGCTGTTTTTT.

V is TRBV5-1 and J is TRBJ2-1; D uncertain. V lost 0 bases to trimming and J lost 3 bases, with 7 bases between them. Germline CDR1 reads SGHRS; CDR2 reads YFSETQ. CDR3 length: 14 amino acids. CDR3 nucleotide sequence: TGCGCCAGCAGCTTGGACAGTATCTACAATGAGCAGTTCTTC. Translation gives CASSLDSIYNEQFF.

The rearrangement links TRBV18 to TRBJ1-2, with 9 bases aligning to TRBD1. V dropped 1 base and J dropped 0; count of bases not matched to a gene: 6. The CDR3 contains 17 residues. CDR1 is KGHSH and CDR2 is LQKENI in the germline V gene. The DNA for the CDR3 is TGTGCCAGCTCACCACGGACAGGGGCGGACTCTAACTATGGCTACACCTTC. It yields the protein CASSPRTGADSNYGYTF.